The 19 T cell receptor beta chains below come from one sample, sequenced in a study of neurological immune-mediated disorders (dated by TCRdb to about 2019). Read against the paper, the sample's time point label means: longitudinal time-point 3. Library preparation employed 5' RACE. Sequencing was carried out with an Illumina HiSeq 2500. Through fastp at Q25 and MiXCR, TCRdb rebuilt clones from the public reads, retaining in-frame beta chains. Every distinct CDR3 protein forms one entry, paired with its most common genes and DNA. The sample yields about 84,000 distinct CDR3 sequences; about 4% were counted once. The ten top clones hold 5% to 6% of the sample. What was sequenced was PBMCs. These receptors were obtained from a woman in her sixties with multiple sclerosis.

This clonotype was found many times. The chain recombines TRBV9 with TRBJ1-2; D unclear. CDR1 SGDLS and CDR2 YYNGEE come from the germline V gene. Deletions cut 3 bases from V and 10 bases from J, with 19 bases between. The CDR3 is 14 amino acids. The CDR3 reads CASSAYGRYIDYTF. The CDR3 nucleotides are TGTGCCAGCAGCGCCTATGGACGGTATATTGACTACACCTTC.

This clonotype has at least ten counts. The chain recombines TRBV27 with TRBJ2-2, with D perhaps TRBD2 (5 bases). CDR1 is MNHEY and CDR2 is SMNVEV in the germline V gene (reference sequence). Trimming took 2 bases from V and 0 from J, leaving 7 bases between them. This CDR3 contains 15 residues. DNA of the CDR3: TGTGCCAGCAGTTTAGAGGGCCCGAACACCGGGGAGCTGTTTTTT. Translating gives CASSLEGPNTGELFF.

This clonotype was seen at least ten times. This rearrangement joins TRBV3-1 to TRBJ2-7; D is perhaps TRBD1 (6 bases). V lost 1 base, J lost 7 bases, and 8 bases lay in between. The CDR3 has 12 amino acids. Germline-derived CDR1 and CDR2 are LGHDT and YNNKEL (reference sequence). The CDR3 DNA reads as TGTGCCAGCAGCCAAGTAGGGGGTGAGCAGTACTTC. Its translation is CASSQVGGEQYF.

The sample holds many counts of this clonotype. The chain has TRBV14 and TRBJ2-6; D ambiguous. CDR1 and CDR2 (germline): SGHDN, FVKESK. V lost 0 bases, J lost 2 bases, and 8 bases lay in between. This CDR3 is built from 16 residues. CDR3 in DNA: TGTGCCAGCAGCCAAGACCGTCTAGCTGGGGCCAACGTCCTGACTTTC. This encodes CASSQDRLAGANVLTF.

This clonotype was picked up many times. The chain recombines TRBV5-4 with TRBJ2-1; weak D call: TRBD2 (6 bases). Germline CDR1 and CDR2: SGHNT and YYREEE (reference sequence). V was pared by 0 bases and J by 3 bases, with 22 bases between. CDR3 length: 19 amino acids. CDR3 DNA sequence: TGTGCCAGCAGCTTGGTTGGTAGGCCTGGCACAGCGGGCTACAATGAGCAGTTCTTC. It specifies CASSLVGRPGTAGYNEQFF.

This clonotype was counted at least ten times. The chain carries TRBV28 and TRBJ2-1; 11 bases fit TRBD1. V gave up 8 bases and J gave up 5 bases; unmatched junction bases: 8. The CDR3 spans 15 residues. Germline CDR1 MDHEN, CDR2 SYDVKM. CDR3: CASLGQGAVNNEQFF. CDR3 nucleotide sequence: TGTGCCAGCCTCGGACAGGGGGCGGTAAACAATGAGCAGTTCTTC.

This clonotype was detected many times. DNA of the CDR3: TGTGCCAGCAGCCGGACAGGGTTAACAGATACGCAGTATTTT. This sequence encodes CASSRTGLTDTQYF. V usage is TRBV11-3 and J usage is TRBJ2-3; 8 bases are a match to TRBD1. Germline V gene data show CDR1 as SGHNT and CDR2 as YENEEA. Germline trimming cut 5 bases from V and 3 bases from J; bases unmatched to any gene: 4. CDR3 length: 14 residues.

This clonotype was seen at least ten times. In DNA, the CDR3 is TGCGCCAGCAGCTTACCGGGACTAGCGGGCTCAGAGACCCAGTACTTC. Protein: CASSLPGLAGSETQYF. J is TRBJ2-5 and V is TRBV5-1; 12 bases match TRBD2. This CDR3 is 16 amino acids long. Germline values: CDR1 SGHRS, CDR2 YFSETQ. With 2 bases clipped from V and 4 bases from J, the junction kept 6 bases outside the gene matches.

This clonotype was detected ten times or more. This sequence joins TRBV11-2 and TRBJ1-1; tentative D call: TRBD1 (5 bases). The germline gives CDR1 SGHAT, CDR2 FQNNGV. This CDR3 contains 15 residues. Trimming left V 1 base short and J 4 bases short, with 13 bases between. The CDR3 here is CASSLAQGSGTEAFF. CDR3 DNA: TGTGCCAGCAGCTTAGCTCAGGGAAGCGGCACTGAAGCTTTCTTT.

This clonotype was observed at least ten times. The rearrangement joins TRBV7-2 to TRBJ2-5; 9 nucleotides align to TRBD2. V shed 5 bases and J 6 bases; nucleotides not matched to a gene: 7. The CDR3 is 14 amino acids. CDR1 and CDR2 from the germline V gene are SGHTA and FQGNSA. CDR3 DNA: TGTGCCAGCAGCCCGGGCCTAGCGGGAAAGACCCAGTACTTC. Protein product: CASSPGLAGKTQYF.

The chain carries TRBV15 and TRBJ2-3; D is perhaps TRBD2 (5 bases). V was cut by 1 base and J by 6 bases, with 8 bases left in between. CDR3 length: 13 residues. Germline V CDR1 and CDR2: LNHNV, YYDKDF (reference sequence). In DNA, the CDR3 is TGTGCCACCAGCAGAGGAGGGCTGGATACGCAGTATTTT. This sequence encodes CATSRGGLDTQYF.

This clonotype showed up just once. The J gene is TRBJ2-3, the V gene TRBV2, with 7 bases identical to TRBD2. From germline, CDR1 is SNHLY and CDR2 FYNNEI. The ends lost 4 bases at V and 2 bases at J; junction bases unmatched: 6. The CDR3 has 15 amino acids. CDR3 bases: TGTGCCAGCAGTGGCTGGGGAGGGACCACAGATACGCAGTATTTT. This codes for CASSGWGGTTDTQYF.

This clonotype was seen ten or more times. The chain couples TRBV2 to TRBJ1-5; no definite D call. The length of the CDR3 is 15 residues. Trimming left V 2 bases short and J 0 bases short, with 8 bases between. Germline V CDR1 and CDR2: SNHLY, FYNNEI. The CDR3 protein is CASSEFSRSNQPQHF. The DNA of the CDR3 is TGTGCCAGCAGTGAATTTTCGCGTAGCAATCAGCCCCAGCATTTT.

This clonotype was seen ten or more times. The chain employs TRBV2 and TRBJ2-5; D possibly corresponds to TRBD2 (6 bases). Germline assignment: CDR1 SNHLY and CDR2 FYNNEI. The V gene lost 4 bases and the J gene lost 5 bases, with 17 bases spanning the gap. This CDR3 is built from 15 residues. The CDR3 reads CASSAVLAELETQYF. The CDR3 nucleotides are TGTGCCAGCAGTGCTGTACTAGCCGAGCTGGAGACCCAGTACTTC. Using reference TRBV2 and TRBJ2-5 for the parts outside the CDR3, the full variable domain is EPEVTQTPSHQVTQMGQEVILRCVPISNHLYFYWYRQILGQKVEFLVSFYNNEISEKSEIFDDQFSVERPDGSNFTLKIRSTKLEDSAMYFCASSAVLAELETQYFGPGTRLLVL.

This clonotype occurred many times. The gene calls are TRBV5-1 and TRBJ2-7, with D possibly being TRBD1 (5 bases). Trimming removed 2 bases from V and 0 bases from J, with 9 bases in between. The CDR3 extends over 14 amino acids. Germline CDR1 reads SGHRS; CDR2 reads YFSETQ. DNA of the CDR3: TGCGCCAGCAGCTTCAGGGTTAACTCCTACGAGCAGTACTTC. This gives the protein CASSFRVNSYEQYF.

This clonotype has at least ten counts. This rearrangement joins TRBV5-1 to TRBJ1-1; 11 nucleotides line up with TRBD1. CDR3 size: 15 residues. V shed 3 bases and J 3 bases; nucleotides not matched to a gene: 4. Germline lookup yields CDR1 SGHRS and CDR2 YFSETQ. CDR3 in amino acids: CASSWGQGVDTEAFF. DNA for the CDR3: TGCGCCAGCAGCTGGGGACAGGGGGTCGACACTGAAGCTTTCTTT.

This clonotype was counted at least ten times. The V call is TRBV6-2 or TRBV6-3, the J call TRBJ2-5; D is perhaps TRBD1 or TRBD2 (5 bases each). Trimming took 3 bases from V and 5 from J, leaving 10 bases between them. Germline V gives CDR1 MNHEY, CDR2 SVGEGT. The CDR3 is 13 residues long. The DNA of the CDR3 is TGTGCCAGCAGTTATTTGGGGGTCGAGACCCAGTACTTC. Encoded protein: CASSYLGVETQYF.

This clonotype was counted many times. The CDR3 spells CSASRDLDTDTQYF. The CDR3 nucleotides are TGCAGTGCTAGCCGGGACTTAGACACAGATACGCAGTATTTT. The chain uses TRBV20-1 and TRBJ2-3; a possible D gene is TRBD2 (6 bases). Trimming shortened V by 3 bases and J by 2 bases, and 12 bases separated the two germline ends. CDR3 length: 14 amino acids. CDR1 and CDR2 from the germline V gene are DFQATT and SNEGSKA (reference sequence).

Many counts were recorded for this clonotype. The chain recombines TRBV7-2 with TRBJ2-5; D remains ambiguous. The CDR3 runs 12 residues. V was clipped by 1 base and J by 8 bases, with 8 bases between them. Looked up from germline, CDR1 is SGHTA and CDR2 is FQGNSA. CDR3 protein: CASSLGRATQYF. The CDR3, as DNA: TGTGCCAGCAGCTTAGGTCGGGCAACCCAGTACTTC.